This T cell receptor beta chain was sequenced during a study of response to subunit inactivated influenza vaccine. Broader study findings: Only a handful of new T cells, the authors suggested, are recruited with each seasonal influenza vaccination.

Points on this clonotype: Its specificity is not known.

Germline values: CDR1 MDHEN, CDR2 SYDVKM. V shed 2 bases and J shed 3 bases, with 11 bases lying between them. The CDR3 has 14 residues. TCRdb reanalysed the RT-PCR reads using MiXCR and keeps one entry per CDR3 protein. Among 700,000 to 900,000 distinct CDR3 sequences listed, around 20% were seen once. The chain uses TRBV28 and TRBJ2-7; D is uncertain. The sequences come from PBMCs from blood, collected 5 days after vaccination. The clonotype was recovered from a man aged 50-59 years who received an inactivated influenza vaccine. CDR3: CASSLRASLYEQYF. For the CDR3, the DNA is TGTGCCAGCAGTTTACGAGCGAGCCTCTACGAGCAGTACTTC.